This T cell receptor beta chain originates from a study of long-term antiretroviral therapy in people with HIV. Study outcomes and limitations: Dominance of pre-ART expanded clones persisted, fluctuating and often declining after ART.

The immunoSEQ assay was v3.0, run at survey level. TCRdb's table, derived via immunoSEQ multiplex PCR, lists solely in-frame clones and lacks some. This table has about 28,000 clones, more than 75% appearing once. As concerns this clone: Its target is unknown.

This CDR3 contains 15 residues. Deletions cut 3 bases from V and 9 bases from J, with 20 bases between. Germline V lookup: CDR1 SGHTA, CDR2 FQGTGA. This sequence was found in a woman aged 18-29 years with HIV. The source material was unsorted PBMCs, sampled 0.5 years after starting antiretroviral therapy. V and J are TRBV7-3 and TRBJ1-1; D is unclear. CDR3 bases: TGTGCCAGCAGCTTGAGTTTTATGGCGCCCCTCAAAGCTTTCTTT. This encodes CASSLSFMAPLKAFF.